These T cell receptor beta chains were read from a single sample in a study of blood T cells in healthy people across ages. MiXCR was run by TCRdb on the 5' RACE reads, yielding one entry per CDR3 protein. The sample lists 1.5 million to 1.9 million distinct CDR3 sequences, under 55% occurring once. Sequenced material: blood. The receptors originated from a woman aged 18-29 years in good health. Both conserved end residues are trimmed from each CDR3. Fields, in order: V gene, J gene, CDR3 protein.

V gene: TRBV7-9
J gene: TRBJ2-2
CDR3 protein: ASSFWQANTGELF

V gene: TRBV11-2
J gene: TRBJ1-4
CDR3 protein: ASSPWTHLREKLF

V gene: TRBV10-3
J gene: TRBJ2-5
CDR3 protein: AIRPGLAGEETQY

V gene: TRBV7-3
J gene: TRBJ1-2
CDR3 protein: ASSSRLGGDGYT

V gene: TRBV6-2/TRBV6-3
J gene: TRBJ2-3
CDR3 protein: ASSYHLAGSTDTQY

V gene: TRBV25-1
J gene: TRBJ2-3
CDR3 protein: ASSDRNTNTDTQY

V gene: TRBV27
J gene: TRBJ1-2
CDR3 protein: ASSWTGLGGYT

V gene: TRBV28
J gene: TRBJ1-3
CDR3 protein: ASSPYVLTRNTIY

V gene: TRBV29-1
J gene: TRBJ1-1
CDR3 protein: SVQGSEAF

V gene: TRBV7-2
J gene: TRBJ1-5
CDR3 protein: ASSFGRLDNQPQH

V gene: TRBV25-1
J gene: TRBJ1-1
CDR3 protein: ASRGTDHTEAF

V gene: TRBV6-1
J gene: TRBJ2-3
CDR3 protein: ASAQGGTDTQY

V gene: TRBV6-6
J gene: TRBJ1-5
CDR3 protein: ASSYRGTVMSNQPQH

V gene: TRBV19
J gene: TRBJ1-5
CDR3 protein: ASSITGVSLQPQH

V gene: TRBV28
J gene: TRBJ2-3
CDR3 protein: AGSLSLLTDTQY

V gene: TRBV12-3/TRBV12-4
J gene: TRBJ2-1
CDR3 protein: AIRGGNRDEQF

V gene: TRBV10-3
J gene: TRBJ2-3
CDR3 protein: AISDTDTDTQY

V gene: TRBV27
J gene: TRBJ2-3
CDR3 protein: ASSVAGIDTQY

V gene: TRBV7-3
J gene: TRBJ2-3
CDR3 protein: ASKPSENTDTQY

V gene: TRBV2
J gene: TRBJ2-5
CDR3 protein: ASSVSGGPYNEQY

V gene: TRBV5-6
J gene: NA
CDR3 protein: ASSGNRVLRETQY

V gene: TRBV2
J gene: TRBJ1-1
CDR3 protein: ASSEVEAF

V gene: TRBV6-2/TRBV6-3
J gene: TRBJ1-5
CDR3 protein: ASSSVTSAYSNQPQH

V gene: TRBV7-2
J gene: TRBJ1-1
CDR3 protein: ASSLATGPAEAF

V gene: TRBV2
J gene: TRBJ2-1
CDR3 protein: ASTVQGASYNEQF

V gene: TRBV24-1
J gene: TRBJ1-5
CDR3 protein: ATSDAGQLYQPQH

V gene: TRBV20-1
J gene: TRBJ1-1
CDR3 protein: SARDWDRVRAEAF

V gene: TRBV20-1
J gene: TRBJ2-3
CDR3 protein: SARAGTATDTQY

V gene: TRBV15
J gene: TRBJ1-4
CDR3 protein: ATSRGGQKEKLF

V gene: TRBV28
J gene: NA
CDR3 protein: ASSLGASSVETQY

V gene: TRBV7-2
J gene: TRBJ2-7
CDR3 protein: ASSLDGRVTYEQY

V gene: TRBV12-5
J gene: TRBJ2-7
CDR3 protein: ASGWYSGGGYEQY

V gene: TRBV2
J gene: TRBJ2-5
CDR3 protein: ASKAGSQETQY

V gene: TRBV7-2
J gene: TRBJ2-3
CDR3 protein: ASSIAVTDTQY

V gene: TRBV4-1
J gene: TRBJ2-4
CDR3 protein: ASSQGGGGLKNIQY

V gene: TRBV7-8
J gene: TRBJ2-2
CDR3 protein: ASSQAALNTGELF

V gene: TRBV28
J gene: TRBJ2-7
CDR3 protein: ASSFFGLGEQY

V gene: TRBV18
J gene: TRBJ2-7
CDR3 protein: ASSPNRDYEQY

V gene: TRBV10-3
J gene: TRBJ1-2
CDR3 protein: AISRTGGNYGYT

V gene: TRBV18
J gene: TRBJ1-1
CDR3 protein: ASSPDGGMNTEAF

V gene: TRBV2
J gene: TRBJ1-2
CDR3 protein: ASSEKAGLYGYT

V gene: TRBV7-8
J gene: TRBJ2-5
CDR3 protein: ASSLYGRGETQY

V gene: TRBV7-2
J gene: TRBJ2-1
CDR3 protein: ASSLSAQENNEQF

V gene: TRBV10-1
J gene: TRBJ2-2
CDR3 protein: ASSDRGGELF

V gene: TRBV20-1
J gene: TRBJ2-3
CDR3 protein: SAAFFLWTSGGADTQY

V gene: TRBV5-1
J gene: TRBJ1-1
CDR3 protein: ASSLSRGQVNTEAF

V gene: TRBV4-1
J gene: TRBJ2-3
CDR3 protein: ASSQALAGSTDTQY